This T cell receptor beta chain was obtained from a study of beta chain features in type 1 diabetes. Study-wide results and limits: Patients showed naive, central memory and Treg TCRB repertoires that appeared more similar than those of healthy donors.

Expressed TCRB transcripts were sequenced, since all the RNA that had been isolated was reverse transcribed. Naive, central memory and regulatory T cell samples averaged around 3.3 million reads. Clones were sequenced by immunoSEQ multiplex PCR, and TCRdb holds only the in-frame ones, with some missing. The profile shows 810,000 or so clones, 15% to 20% of them singletons. This clone turned up a few times. Its target is not known. At one end the junction does not follow the germline gene, possibly because of a read error. Germline values: CDR1 PRHDT, CDR2 FYEKMQ (reference sequence). This CDR3 contains 16 residues.

The V gene is TRBV13, the J gene TRBJ1-2; a possible D gene is TRBD1 (5 bases). The TCR sequence derives from a woman under 30 in good health. Sequencing was carried out using naive CD4+ T cells from blood. The CDR3 region is CASSLGRRGRGYGYTF. CDR3 DNA sequence: TGTGCCAGCAGCCTAGGCCGGCGGGGTAGGGGCTATGGCTACACCTTC.